There are a few counts of the clone carrying this TCR beta chain. The record originates from a study of tumour-infiltrating T cells in Burkitt lymphoma. Study-level information: Survival, overall and progression-free, tracked with productive clonality.

The junction had 11 bases not matched to a gene; V was cut back by 6 bases and J by 4 bases. Looked up from germline, CDR1 is MRHNA and CDR2 is SNTAGT. The CDR3 runs to 15 residues. TCRdb's copy holds only in-frame clones and misses some; the assay was immunoSEQ multiplex PCR. The top ten clones hold around 5% of a sample with about 10,000 clones, around 62% of them seen once. Sequencing input: tumor tissue. The chain carries TRBV6-4 and TRBJ1-1, with 7 nucleotides matching TRBD1. The sequence derives from a human donor with diffuse large B-cell lymphoma. CDR3 residues: CASRAKQGLGTEAFF. CDR3 DNA sequence: TGTGCCAGCAGAGCAAAACAGGGGCTGGGCACTGAAGCTTTCTTT.